Given below is one T cell receptor (beta chain) in context. Its antigen remains unidentified. The PCR employed 60 Vbeta primers together with 13 Jbeta primers. Sequenced by immunoSEQ multiplex PCR; TCRdb stores in-frame clones only, minus some. The profile shows 99,000 or so clones, around 75% of them singletons. The data originate from a study of cytomegalovirus exposure and HLA in healthy donors. Study outcomes and limitations: What TCR beta sequences reportedly achieved was accurate prediction of HLA-A and HLA-B alleles in most subjects. The only immune exposure information that was available was CMV serostatus. A prior analysis recorded that most TCR beta V segments were productive about 87% or about 30% of the time.

Likely unrecorded immune exposures existed in these nominally healthy donors. Material for sequencing was PBMCs. This sequence was found in a young man in good health and CMV-seronegative.

In nucleotides, the CDR3 is TGTGCCACCAGGAGGGAGGGTAGGGACATTCAGTACTTC. Translating it yields CATRREGRDIQYF. V and J are TRBV27 and TRBJ2-4; 7 nucleotides align to TRBD2. V shed 10 bases, J shed 8 bases, and the junction held 11 bases outside the gene matches. The CDR3 contains 13 residues. Germline lookup yields CDR1 MNHEY and CDR2 SMNVEV (reference sequence).